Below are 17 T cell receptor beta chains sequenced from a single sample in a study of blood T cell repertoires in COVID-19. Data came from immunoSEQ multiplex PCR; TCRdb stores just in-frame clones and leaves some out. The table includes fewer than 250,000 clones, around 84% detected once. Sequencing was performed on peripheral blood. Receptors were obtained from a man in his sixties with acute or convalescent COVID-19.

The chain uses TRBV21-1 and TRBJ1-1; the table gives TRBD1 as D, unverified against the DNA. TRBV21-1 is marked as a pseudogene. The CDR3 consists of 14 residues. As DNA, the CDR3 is TGTGCCAGCAGCCTCCGCCCAGAGAACACTGAAGCTTTCTTT. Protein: CASSLRPENTEAFF.

CDR3 loop: CASSVSTGGPYNEQFF. The CDR3 nucleotides are TGCGCCAGCAGTGTCTCGACAGGCGGTCCTTACAATGAGCAGTTCTTC. The J gene is TRBJ2-1, the V gene TRBV10-1; D is possibly TRBD1 (6 bases). This CDR3 spans 16 amino acids. CDR1 and CDR2 (germline): WNHNN, SYGVQD (reference sequence). V dropped 4 bases and J dropped 4 bases, with 17 bases sitting between them.

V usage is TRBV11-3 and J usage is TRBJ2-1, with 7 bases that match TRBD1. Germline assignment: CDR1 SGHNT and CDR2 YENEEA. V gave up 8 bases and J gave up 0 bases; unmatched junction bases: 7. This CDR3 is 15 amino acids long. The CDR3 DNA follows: TGTGCCAGCCGGGACAGTACAAGCTCCTACAATGAGCAGTTCTTC. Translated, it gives CASRDSTSSYNEQFF.

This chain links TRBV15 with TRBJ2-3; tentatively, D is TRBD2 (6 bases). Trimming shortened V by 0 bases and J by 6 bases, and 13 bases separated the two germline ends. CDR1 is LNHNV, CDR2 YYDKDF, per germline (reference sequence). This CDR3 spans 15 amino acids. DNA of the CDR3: TGTGCCACCAGCAGAGAACGAGGAGGGTTGGATACGCAGTATTTT. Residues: CATSRERGGLDTQYF.

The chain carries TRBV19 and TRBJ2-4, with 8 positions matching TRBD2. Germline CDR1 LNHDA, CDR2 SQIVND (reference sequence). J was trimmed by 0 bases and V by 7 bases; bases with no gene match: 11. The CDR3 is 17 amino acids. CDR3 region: CASTVAGGGLAKNIQYF. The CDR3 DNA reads TGTGCCAGTACTGTGGCGGGGGGAGGACTAGCCAAAAACATTCAGTACTTC.

As DNA, the CDR3 is TGTGCCAGCAGTTTACCCAACTTCTATGGCTACACCTTC. Residues: CASSLPNFYGYTF. The gene calls are TRBV28 and TRBJ1-2, with D unresolved. The V and J ends lost 2 bases and 4 bases respectively, with 8 bases between them. The CDR3 covers 13 residues. The V gene's germline CDR1 is MDHEN and CDR2 SYDVKM.

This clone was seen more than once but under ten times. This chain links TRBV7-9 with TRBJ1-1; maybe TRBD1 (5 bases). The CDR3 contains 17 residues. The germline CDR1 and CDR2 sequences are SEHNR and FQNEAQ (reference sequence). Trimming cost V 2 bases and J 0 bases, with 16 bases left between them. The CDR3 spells CASSLSILGLVNTEAFF. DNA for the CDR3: TGTGCCAGCAGCTTATCAATACTGGGACTGGTGAACACTGAAGCTTTCTTT.

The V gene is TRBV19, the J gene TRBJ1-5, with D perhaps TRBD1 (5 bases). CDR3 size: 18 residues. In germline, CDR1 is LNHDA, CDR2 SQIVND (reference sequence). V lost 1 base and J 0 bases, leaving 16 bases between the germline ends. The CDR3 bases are TGTGCCAGTAGTATAGGGAGGGACGCCCTTTATAGCAATCAGCCCCAGCATTTT. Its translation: CASSIGRDALYSNQPQHF.

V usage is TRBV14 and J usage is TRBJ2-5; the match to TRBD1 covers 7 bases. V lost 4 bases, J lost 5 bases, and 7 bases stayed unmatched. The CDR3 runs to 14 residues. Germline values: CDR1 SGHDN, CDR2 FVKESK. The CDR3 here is CASSRKQGSETQYF. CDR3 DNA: TGTGCCAGCAGCCGGAAACAGGGGTCGGAGACCCAGTACTTC.

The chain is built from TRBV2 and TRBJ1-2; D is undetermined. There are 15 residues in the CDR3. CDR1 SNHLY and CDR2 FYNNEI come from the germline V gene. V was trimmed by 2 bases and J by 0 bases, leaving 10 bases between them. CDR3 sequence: CASSEYSTTNYGYTF. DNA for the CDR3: TGTGCCAGCAGTGAATACAGCACCACTAACTATGGCTACACCTTC. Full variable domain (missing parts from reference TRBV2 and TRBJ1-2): EPEVTQTPSHQVTQMGQEVILRCVPISNHLYFYWYRQILGQKVEFLVSFYNNEISEKSEIFDDQFSVERPDGSNFTLKIRSTKLEDSAMYFCASSEYSTTNYGYTFGSGTRLTVV.

CDR3 sequence: CASSQTGQGAKNIQYF. The CDR3 coding sequence is TGTGCCAGCAGTCAGACGGGACAGGGGGCCAAAAACATTCAGTACTTC. The V gene is TRBV28, the J gene TRBJ2-4, with 10 bases identical to TRBD1. Germline V lookup: CDR1 MDHEN, CDR2 SYDVKM. This CDR3 spans 16 amino acids. V lost 5 bases, J lost 1 base, and 5 bases stayed unmatched.

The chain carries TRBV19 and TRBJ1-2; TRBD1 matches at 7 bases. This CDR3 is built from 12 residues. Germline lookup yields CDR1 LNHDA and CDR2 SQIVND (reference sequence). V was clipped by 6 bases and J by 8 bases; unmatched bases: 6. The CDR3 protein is CASSRDSGGYTF. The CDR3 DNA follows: TGTGCCAGTAGCCGGGACAGTGGCGGCTACACCTTC.

In DNA, the CDR3 is TGTGCCAGTAGTGGGACAGGGAGGACCTACGAGCAGTACTTC. Encoded protein: CASSGTGRTYEQYF. The rearrangement joins TRBV19 to TRBJ2-7; 9 bases line up with TRBD1. Germline loops: CDR1 LNHDA, CDR2 SQIVND (reference sequence). This CDR3 is built from 14 residues. J gave up 2 bases and V 5 bases, and 4 bases lay outside the gene matches.

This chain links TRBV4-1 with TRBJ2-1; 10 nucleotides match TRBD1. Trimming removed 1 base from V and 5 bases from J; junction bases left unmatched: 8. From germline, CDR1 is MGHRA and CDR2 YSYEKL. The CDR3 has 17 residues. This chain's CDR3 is CASSQGSGQGKHNEQFF. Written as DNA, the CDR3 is TGCGCCAGCAGCCAAGGGTCGGGACAGGGGAAGCACAATGAGCAGTTCTTC.

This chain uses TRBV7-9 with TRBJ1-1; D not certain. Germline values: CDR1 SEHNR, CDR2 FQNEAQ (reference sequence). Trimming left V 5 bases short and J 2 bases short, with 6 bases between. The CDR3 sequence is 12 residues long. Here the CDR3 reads CASSQANTEAFF. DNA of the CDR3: TGTGCCAGCAGCCAGGCTAACACTGAAGCTTTCTTT.

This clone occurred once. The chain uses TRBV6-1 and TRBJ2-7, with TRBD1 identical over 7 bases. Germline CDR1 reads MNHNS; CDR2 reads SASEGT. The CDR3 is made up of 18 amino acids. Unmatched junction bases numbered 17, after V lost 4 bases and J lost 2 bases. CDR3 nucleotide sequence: TGTGCCAGCAGTGGGGGCATCCTTCCGGGACAGACCGCCTACGAGCAGTACTTC. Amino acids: CASSGGILPGQTAYEQYF.

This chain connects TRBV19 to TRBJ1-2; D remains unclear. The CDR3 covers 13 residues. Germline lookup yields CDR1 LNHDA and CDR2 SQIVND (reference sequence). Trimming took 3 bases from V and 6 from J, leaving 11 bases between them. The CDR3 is CASSMAVRDGYTF. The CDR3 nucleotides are TGTGCCAGTAGTATGGCAGTCCGGGATGGCTACACCTTC. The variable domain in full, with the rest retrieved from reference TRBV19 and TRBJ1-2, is DGGITQSPKYLFRKEGQNVTLSCEQNLNHDAMYWYRQDPGQGLRLIYYSQIVNDFQKGDIAEGYSVSREKKESFPLTVTSAQKNPTAFYLCASSMAVRDGYTFGSGTRLTVV.